The clone carrying this T cell receptor (beta chain) was counted between two and nine times. The target antigen is unknown. Germline loops: CDR1 LGHNT, CDR2 FRNRAP. After removal of 3 bases from V and 14 bases from J, the junction contained 1 base not matched to a gene. CDR3 size: 10 residues. Indicated treatment: oral pan-JAK inhibitor, 5-10 mg twice daily. Researchers gathered lesional scalp punch biopsies and peripheral blood from patients with alopecia areata. The authors extracted RNA and reverse transcribed it into cDNA as the sequencing template. Data came from immunoSEQ multiplex PCR; TCRdb stores just in-frame clones and leaves some out. The sample holds about 180,000 clones, around half seen once. This sample stems from a study of CD8+ T cells in alopecia areata. Study-wide results and caveats: Many expanded lesional clones stayed in scalp and blood while on tofacitinib. Scalp sequencing also captures normal skin's resident alphabeta T cells.

The receptor's source is a human donor with alopecia areata. The chain links TRBV12-5 to TRBJ2-1; 7 positions match TRBD1. The sequences come from CD8+ T cells sorted from blood, collected at week 24, from a patient treated with tofacitinib. CDR3 sequence: CASGLGTEFF. Written as DNA, the CDR3 is TGTGCTAGTGGTTTAGGGACAGAGTTCTTC.